This T cell receptor beta chain was documented in a study of T cell responses to AZD1222 COVID-19 vaccine. Study as a whole: Timing groups of about 4 and about 12 weeks for second doses were pooled. Whole-study results and caveats: AZD1222 recipients seropositive at baseline numbered only five to seven. Increases in Spike-specific TCR breadth and depth were seen after two AZD1222 doses. Females outnumbered males among donors, who were mostly white British; clonal diversity was possibly underestimated.

With regard to this clone: Its target is unknown.

Repertoires were generated with immunoSEQ multiplex PCR, while TCRdb's copy carries only in-frame clones and drops some. The data contain about 120,000 clones, approximately 84% of them singletons. The CDR3 runs to 14 residues. Per germline, CDR1 LNHDA and CDR2 SQIVND (reference sequence). Trimming left V 3 bases short and J 4 bases short, with 12 bases between. Sequences were derived from peripheral blood, sampled on day 0 of AZD1222 vaccination. The rearrangement joins TRBV19 to TRBJ1-1; D may be TRBD1 (5 bases). The clonotype comes from an adult in good health. The CDR3: CASSMAGGGTEAFF. CDR3 coding DNA: TGTGCCAGTAGTATGGCCGGTGGGGGCACTGAAGCTTTCTTT.